These 14 T cell receptor beta chains were all obtained from the same sample, sequenced in a study of blood T cells in healthy people across ages. Primed by a sample-barcoded 5' primer and a J-beta primer mix, a second PCR proceeded for about 6 to 11 cycles. TCRdb re-called the 5' RACE reads with MiXCR, one entry per CDR3 protein. The sample has around 1,000,000 distinct CDR3 sequences; around two fifths are singletons. Material for sequencing was blood. The receptors come from a young man in good health.

The chain employs TRBV3-1 and TRBJ2-4, with 9 bases that match TRBD1. Germline V gives CDR1 LGHDT, CDR2 YNNKEL (reference sequence). V shed 4 bases, J shed 0 bases, and the junction held 7 bases outside the gene matches. CDR3 length: 17 amino acids. The CDR3 loop is CASSRVGDRVAKNIQYF. DNA for the CDR3: TGTGCCAGCAGCCGAGTCGGGGACAGGGTAGCCAAAAACATTCAGTACTTC.

This clonotype appeared a few times. CDR3 loop: CASSKRQGGGYTF. CDR3 nucleotide sequence: TGTGCCAGCAGCAAACGACAGGGGGGTGGCTACACCTTC. V gene TRBV21-1 combines with J gene TRBJ1-2; the DNA was not used to check the table's D call, TRBD1. TRBV21-1 is a pseudogene locus. The length of the CDR3 is 13 residues.

The chain joins TRBV24-1 to TRBJ1-1; perhaps TRBD1 as D (5 bases). Trimming removed 2 bases at V and 0 bases at J, with 9 bases between. The germline V gene has CDR1 KGHDR and CDR2 SFDVKD. CDR3 length: 15 residues. CDR3: CATSDSGTVNTEAFF. CDR3 sequence (DNA): TGTGCCACCAGTGATTCAGGGACGGTGAACACTGAAGCTTTCTTT.

This clonotype was seen a single time. The CDR3 reads CASSLQAGDKQETQYF. The CDR3 coding sequence is TGCGCCAGCAGCTTGCAGGCTGGGGACAAACAAGAGACCCAGTACTTC. V is TRBV5-1 and J is TRBJ2-5; weak D call: TRBD1 (6 bases). The germline V gene has CDR1 SGHRS and CDR2 YFSETQ. The CDR3 totals 16 residues. The V and J ends lost 1 base and 2 bases respectively, with 15 bases between them. The full variable domain, rest sourced from reference TRBV5-1 and TRBJ2-5, is KAGVTQTPRYLIKTRGQQVTLSCSPISGHRSVSWYQQTPGQGLQFLFEYFSETQRNKGNFPGRFSGRQFSNSRSEMNVSTLELGDSALYLCASSLQAGDKQETQYFGPGTRLLVL.

The chain has TRBV12-3 or TRBV12-4 and TRBJ2-5, with 7 bases lining up with TRBD2. With V trimmed by 1 base and J by 1 base, 3 bases remained unmatched. This CDR3 contains 15 residues. The CDR3 DNA reads TGTGCCAGCAGTTTAGGGGCGGGAGTCCAAGAGACCCAGTACTTC. This sequence encodes CASSLGAGVQETQYF.

V is TRBV2 and J is TRBJ2-5; D is possibly TRBD1 or TRBD2 (5 bases each). With the DNA end fitting TRBJ2-7 better, the J assignment may be wrong. Germline CDR1 reads SNHLY; CDR2 reads FYNNEI. This CDR3 spans 15 amino acids. CDR3 nucleotide sequence: TGTGCCAGCAGTGAGGGGGTGCGGACCTTCGACGAGCAGTACTTC. Translation: CASSEGVRTFDEQYF.

The V gene is TRBV12-3 or TRBV12-4, the J gene TRBJ2-3, with 7 nucleotides matching TRBD2. CDR3 length: 16 residues. J was trimmed by 1 base and V by 6 bases; bases with no gene match: 10. CDR3 DNA: TGTGCCAGCAGCAACTCTCGCGCGGGGGGCACAGATACGCAGTATTTT. This codes for CASSNSRAGGTDTQYF.

As for this clonotype: A much larger clonotype is one base distant, so this may be a read error. J is TRBJ2-7 and V is TRBV25-1, with TRBD2 matching over 8 bases. Trimming at V came to 5 bases and at J to 7 bases, leaving 13 bases not matched to a gene. Germline V gives CDR1 MGHDK, CDR2 SYGVNS. The CDR3 has 15 amino acids. CDR3 amino acids: CASSRGGSLYNEQYF. CDR3 coding DNA: TGTGCCAGCAGTCGGGGGGGATCCCTCTACAATGAGCAGTACTTC.

Of note for this clonotype: Mismatch with germline at one junction end may stem from a read error. This chain uses TRBV4-3 with TRBJ1-5, with unresolved D. CDR1 and CDR2 from the germline V gene are LGHNA and YSLEER. The CDR3 has 14 residues. The CDR3 coding sequence is TGCGCCGGCAGCCAAGATGAGGGAACTCAGCCCCAGCATTTT. It is translated as CAGSQDEGTQPQHF.

This clonotype was counted only a few times. The CDR3, as DNA: TGCGCCAGCAGCCTACCCCGAAAACCGGGACGGGGATTCTCCTACGAGCAGTACTTC. Its translation: CASSLPRKPGRGFSYEQYF. This chain uses TRBV5-1 with TRBJ2-7; D may correspond to TRBD1 or TRBD2 (5 bases each). From germline, CDR1 is SGHRS and CDR2 YFSETQ. Trimming shortened V by 4 bases and J by 0 bases, and 26 bases separated the two germline ends. The CDR3 runs 19 residues.

This clonotype was observed a few times. This chain links TRBV7-9 with TRBJ1-1, with D possibly matching TRBD1 (5 bases). The CDR3 spans 17 residues. V lost 3 bases to trimming and J lost 1 base, with 18 bases between them. The V gene's germline CDR1 is SEHNR and CDR2 FQNEAQ (reference sequence). CDR3 in amino acids: CASSLAGSHSSNTEAFF. In DNA form, the CDR3 reads TGTGCCAGCAGCTTGGCAGGGTCCCACTCGTCGAACACTGAAGCTTTCTTT.

The genes are TRBV6-1 and TRBJ2-7; D is unclear. Trimming shortened V by 1 base and J by 2 bases, and 6 bases separated the two germline ends. The CDR3 consists of 13 residues. CDR1 is MNHNS, CDR2 SASEGT, per germline. The CDR3 is CASSEGVTYEQYF. The CDR3 coding sequence is TGTGCCAGCAGTGAAGGGGTCACCTACGAGCAGTACTTC.

This clonotype was seen only once. The rearrangement joins TRBV9 to TRBJ2-3, with D maybe TRBD2 (6 bases). This CDR3 spans 15 amino acids. Germline V lookup: CDR1 SGDLS, CDR2 YYNGEE. The germline V and J ends were trimmed by 1 base and 6 bases, with 15 bases remaining between them. CDR3 amino acids: CASSVMPGDGDTQYF. The CDR3 DNA follows: TGTGCCAGCAGCGTAATGCCGGGGGATGGGGATACGCAGTATTTT.

This clonotype was picked up a small number of times. V gene TRBV27 combines with J gene TRBJ2-1; 7 bases align to TRBD2. The CDR3 length is 14 residues. Germline lookup yields CDR1 MNHEY and CDR2 SMNVEV (reference sequence). With V trimmed by 4 bases and J by 4 bases, 4 bases remained unmatched. This CDR3 is CASSWGGRYNEQFF. In DNA, the CDR3 is TGTGCCAGCAGTTGGGGAGGGCGATACAATGAGCAGTTCTTC.